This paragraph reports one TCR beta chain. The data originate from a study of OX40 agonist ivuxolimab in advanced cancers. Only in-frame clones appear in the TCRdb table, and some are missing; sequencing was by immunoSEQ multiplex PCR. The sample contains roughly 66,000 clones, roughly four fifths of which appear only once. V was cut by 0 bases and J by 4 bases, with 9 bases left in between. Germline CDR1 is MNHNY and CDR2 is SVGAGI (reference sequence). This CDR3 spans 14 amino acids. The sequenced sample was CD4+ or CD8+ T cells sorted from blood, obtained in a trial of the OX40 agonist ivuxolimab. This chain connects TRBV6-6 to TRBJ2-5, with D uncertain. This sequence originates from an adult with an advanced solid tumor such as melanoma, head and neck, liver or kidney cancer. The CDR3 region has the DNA TGTGCCAGCAGTTACTCCTGGCTGCTAGAGACCCAGTACTTC. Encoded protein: CASSYSWLLETQYF.